These T cell receptor beta chains were read from a single sample in a study of blood T cell repertoires in COVID-19. Assay used: immunoSEQ multiplex PCR; TCRdb lists only in-frame clones, some missing. The sample carries some 150,000 clones, roughly 80% recorded once. The sample taken for sequencing was PBMCs or T cells enriched from blood (not recorded which). The receptor set was obtained from a man aged 45-60 years who had recovered from COVID-19. Each CDR3 is given with its conserved first and last residue. The D gene is left open where the match is weak.

TRBV28,-,CASSFHQGSGGTEAFF
TRBV7-3,TRBD1,CASSVEGAGTDKFF
TRBV7-8,-,CASSLGGGYGYTF
TRBV9,TRBD1,CASSASLGTQGNSPLHF
TRBV9,-,CASSVGHQDGYTF
TRBV7-9,TRBD1,CASSFARPGLGQEYF
TRBV28,-,CASSLPDSSYGYTF
TRBV4-1,-,CASSQFDSTGYEQYF
TRBV28,-,CASSRLISGANVLTF
TRBV9,-,CASSVTGADSPLHF
TRBV7-9,TRBD1,CASSVQGAGSYEQYF